This T cell receptor beta chain was recovered during a study of blood T cell repertoires in COVID-19. At the level of the study: Acute and convalescent COVID-19 specimens originated in the United States, Italy and Spain. PBMCs, B-cell-depleted T cells, or T cells provided the cDNA or gDNA that made up the material.

V shed 11 bases, J shed 1 base, and the junction held 15 bases outside the gene matches. This CDR3 contains 17 residues. Per germline, CDR1 LNHDA and CDR2 SQIVND (reference sequence). As handled by the study authors: The assay estimated nucleated cells by amplifying reference gene primers. The method was immunoSEQ multiplex PCR; TCRdb's version includes in-frame clones alone and lacks a portion of them. The DNA was the basis for D and trimming; V, J and clone size are from that table. The table shows 250,000 to 350,000 clones, with about 82% occurring only once. This receptor was identified in a woman aged 45-60 years with acute or convalescent COVID-19. Sequencing was performed on peripheral blood. This chain uses TRBV19 with TRBJ1-5; 9 bases match TRBD1. Here the CDR3 DNA reads TGTGCCCTAGCCAGGACAGGGGCCGGCCAGAGCAATCAGCCCCAGCATTTT. Translated: CALARTGAGQSNQPQHF.